This T cell receptor (beta chain) emerged from a study of post-analysis software for immune sequencing data (dated by TCRdb to 2014 to 2015). In the study overall: Recorded disease courses included relapsing-remitting, secondary progressive and progressive-relapsing multiple sclerosis, with some patients lacking subtype annotation. Patient repertoires were compared against around twelve previously published healthy control repertoires from donors aged roughly 6 to 26 years. A subset of samples was prepared in parallel using single-end sample barcoding, then pooled and co-amplified after Illumina adapter ligation.

This clonotype was detected only once. The antigen it recognizes is unknown. Because the CDR3 is missing its conserved closing phenylalanine or tryptophan, this is likely a read error. No DNA is shown, since the ends of the CDR3 on it are uncertain; the CDR3 is the one TCRdb lists. The library was made by PCR. The instrument was an Illumina HiSeq 2500. To reduce PCR and sequencing biases, unique molecular identifiers were incorporated into the TCR beta cDNA libraries. Per 1 to 10 million input T cells, some 500,000 cDNA molecules were obtained, such that each molecule approximated one T cell. Patient libraries were prepared and sequenced with the same protocol used for the earlier healthy control dataset. Samples belonging to the same batch were prepared together, multiplexed and sequenced on a shared HiSeq lane. The original pipeline was this. Raw barcoded reads were processed with MIGEC, discarding single-read molecular identifier groups before consensus assembly and CDR3 extraction. Clonotype tables were post-analysed with VDJtools, normalizing diversity by down-sampling all datasets to the smallest sample size. To correct batch-related cross-sample contamination, repertoire overlap clustering matched CDR3 amino acid sequences but not nucleotide sequences. TCRdb reran the public reads through fastp at Q25 and MiXCR, keeping productive beta chains. Every distinct CDR3 protein forms one entry, paired with its most common genes and DNA. The V and J calls come from TCRdb's annotation, not from the publication. The sample includes hundreds of thousands of distinct CDR3 sequences, with around 53% observed a single time. The top ten hold approximately 4.4% of the sample.

Counting both end residues, the CDR3 totals 13 amino acids. Based on the germline V gene, the CDR1 and CDR2 sequences are SQVTM and ANQGSEA. TCR beta repertoires were profiled from peripheral blood of approximately 13 young patients with multiple sclerosis to demonstrate the VDJtools post-analysis software. Multiple sclerosis patients were children and adolescents aged roughly 6 to 17 years. Paper-wide results and their limitations: The control group was slightly older than the multiple sclerosis patient group. Direct clustering with F measure showed strong co-clustering of samples prepared in the same batch, prompting a batch-effect correction. Patients showed significantly higher frequencies than controls for several TRBV segments, among them TRBV5-6, TRBV5-1 and TRBV20-1. Compared with controls, multiple sclerosis patients had significantly lower normalized Chao1 diversity, a finding suggesting substantial peripheral T-cell clonal expansion.

The TCR comes from a girl aged 10 to 17 with multiple sclerosis. The receptor chain draws on TRBV29-1 and TRBJ1-1; the D call of TRBD1 is as the table states it, not checked on the DNA. The sequencing input was blood. The CDR3 has the sequence CSVFDRGGVKANY.